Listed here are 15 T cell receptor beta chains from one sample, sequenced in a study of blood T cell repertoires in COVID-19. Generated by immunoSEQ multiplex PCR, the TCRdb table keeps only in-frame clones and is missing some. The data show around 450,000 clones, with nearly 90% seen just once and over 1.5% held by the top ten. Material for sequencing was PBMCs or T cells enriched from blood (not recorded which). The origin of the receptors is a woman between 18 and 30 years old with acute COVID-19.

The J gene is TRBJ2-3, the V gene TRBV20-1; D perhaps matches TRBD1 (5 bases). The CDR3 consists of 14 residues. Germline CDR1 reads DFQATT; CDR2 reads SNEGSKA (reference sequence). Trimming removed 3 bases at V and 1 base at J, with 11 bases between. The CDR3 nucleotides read TGCAGTGCTAGTAGGCGCAGGGGCACAGATACGCAGTATTTT. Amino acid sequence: CSASRRRGTDTQYF.

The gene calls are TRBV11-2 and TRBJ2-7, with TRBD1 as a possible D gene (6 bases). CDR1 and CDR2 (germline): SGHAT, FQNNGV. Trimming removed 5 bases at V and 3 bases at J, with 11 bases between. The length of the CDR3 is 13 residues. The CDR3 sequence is CASSVGTRYEQYF. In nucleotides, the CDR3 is TGTGCCAGCAGCGTAGGGACACGCTACGAGCAGTACTTC.

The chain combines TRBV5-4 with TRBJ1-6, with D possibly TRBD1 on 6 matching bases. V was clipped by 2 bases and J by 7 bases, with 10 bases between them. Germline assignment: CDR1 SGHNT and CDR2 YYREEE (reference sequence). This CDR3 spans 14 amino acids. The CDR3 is CASSFGGGNSPLHF. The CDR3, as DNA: TGTGCCAGCAGCTTTGGGGGGGGCAATTCACCCCTCCACTTT.

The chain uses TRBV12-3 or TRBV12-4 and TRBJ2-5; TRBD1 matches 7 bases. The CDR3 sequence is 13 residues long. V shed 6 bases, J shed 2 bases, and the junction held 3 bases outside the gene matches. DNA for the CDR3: TGTGCCAGCAGGATGACAGGGCAAGAGACCCAGTACTTC. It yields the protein CASRMTGQETQYF.

The CDR3 DNA follows: TGCGCCAGCAGTGAGTCTTCGACAGGGAGAAACTATGGCTACACCTTC. This gives the protein CASSESSTGRNYGYTF. This chain links TRBV10-2 with TRBJ1-2; 7 positions agree with TRBD1. V gave up 0 bases and J gave up 2 bases; unmatched junction bases: 6. CDR3 length: 16 residues. Germline V gene data show CDR1 as WSHSY and CDR2 as SAAADI.

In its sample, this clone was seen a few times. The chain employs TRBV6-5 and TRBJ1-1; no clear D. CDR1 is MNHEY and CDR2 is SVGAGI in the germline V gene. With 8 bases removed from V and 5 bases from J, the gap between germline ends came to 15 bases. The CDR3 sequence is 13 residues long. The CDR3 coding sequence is TGTGCCAGCGAGCCACCTTCCGTGACTGAAGCTTTCTTT. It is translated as CASEPPSVTEAFF.

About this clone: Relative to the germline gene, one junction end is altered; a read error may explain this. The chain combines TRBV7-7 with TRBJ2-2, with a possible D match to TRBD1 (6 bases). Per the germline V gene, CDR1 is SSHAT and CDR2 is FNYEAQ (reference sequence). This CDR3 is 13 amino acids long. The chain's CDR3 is CASSSGDTGELFF. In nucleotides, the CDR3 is TGTGCTAGCAGCTCAGGGGACACCGGGGAGCTGTTTTTT.

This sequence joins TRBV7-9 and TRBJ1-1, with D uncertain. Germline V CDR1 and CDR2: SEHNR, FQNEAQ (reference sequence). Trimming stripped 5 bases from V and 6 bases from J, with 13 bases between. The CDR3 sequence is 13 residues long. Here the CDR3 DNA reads TGTGCCAGCAGCCCGGGTCTTGTCGCTGAAGCTTTCTTT. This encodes CASSPGLVAEAFF.

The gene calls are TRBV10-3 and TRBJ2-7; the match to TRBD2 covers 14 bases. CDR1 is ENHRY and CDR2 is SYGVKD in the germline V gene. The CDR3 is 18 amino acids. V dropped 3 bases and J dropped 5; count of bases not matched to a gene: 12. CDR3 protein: CAISEVVGGGLAGDEQYF. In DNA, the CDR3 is TGTGCCATCAGTGAAGTAGTAGGAGGGGGACTAGCGGGAGACGAGCAGTACTTC.

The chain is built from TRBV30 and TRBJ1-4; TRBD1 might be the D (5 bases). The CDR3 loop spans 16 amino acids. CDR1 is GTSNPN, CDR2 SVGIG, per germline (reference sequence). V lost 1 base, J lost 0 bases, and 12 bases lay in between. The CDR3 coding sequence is TGTGCCTGGAGTGAGGGGCCCCCAGCAACTAATGAAAAACTGTTTTTT. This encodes CAWSEGPPATNEKLFF.

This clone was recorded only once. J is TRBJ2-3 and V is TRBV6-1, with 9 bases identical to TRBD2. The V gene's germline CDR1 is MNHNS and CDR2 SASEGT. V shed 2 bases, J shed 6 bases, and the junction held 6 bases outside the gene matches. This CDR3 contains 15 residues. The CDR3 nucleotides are TGTGCCAGCAGTGAACGGGCGGGGGGGCCTGATACGCAGTATTTT. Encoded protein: CASSERAGGPDTQYF.

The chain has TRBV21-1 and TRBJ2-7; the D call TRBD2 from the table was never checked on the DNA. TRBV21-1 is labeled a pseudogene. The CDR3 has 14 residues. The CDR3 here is CASSKLAEHYEQYF. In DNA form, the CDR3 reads TGTGCCAGCAGCAAACTAGCGGAACATTACGAGCAGTACTTC.

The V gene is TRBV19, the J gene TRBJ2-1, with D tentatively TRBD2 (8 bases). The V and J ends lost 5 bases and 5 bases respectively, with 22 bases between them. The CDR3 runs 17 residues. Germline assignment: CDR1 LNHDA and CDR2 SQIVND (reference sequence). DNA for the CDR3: TGTGCCAGTAGTCCCCGTAGGTTAGCGGGACAGAACAATGAGCAGTTCTTC. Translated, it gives CASSPRRLAGQNNEQFF.

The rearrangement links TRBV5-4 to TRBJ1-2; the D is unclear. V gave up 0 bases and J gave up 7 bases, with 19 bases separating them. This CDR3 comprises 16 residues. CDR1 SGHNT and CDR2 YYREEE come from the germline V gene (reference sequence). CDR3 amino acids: CASSLDSNLLVGGYTF. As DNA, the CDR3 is TGTGCCAGCAGCTTGGATTCAAATCTCCTCGTCGGTGGCTACACCTTC.

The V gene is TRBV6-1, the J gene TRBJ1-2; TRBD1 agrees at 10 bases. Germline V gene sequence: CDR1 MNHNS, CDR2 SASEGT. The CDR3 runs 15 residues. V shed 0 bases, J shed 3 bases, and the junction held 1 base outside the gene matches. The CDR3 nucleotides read TGTGCCAGCAGTGAAGCGGACAGGGGGTACTATGGCTACACCTTC. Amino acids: CASSEADRGYYGYTF.